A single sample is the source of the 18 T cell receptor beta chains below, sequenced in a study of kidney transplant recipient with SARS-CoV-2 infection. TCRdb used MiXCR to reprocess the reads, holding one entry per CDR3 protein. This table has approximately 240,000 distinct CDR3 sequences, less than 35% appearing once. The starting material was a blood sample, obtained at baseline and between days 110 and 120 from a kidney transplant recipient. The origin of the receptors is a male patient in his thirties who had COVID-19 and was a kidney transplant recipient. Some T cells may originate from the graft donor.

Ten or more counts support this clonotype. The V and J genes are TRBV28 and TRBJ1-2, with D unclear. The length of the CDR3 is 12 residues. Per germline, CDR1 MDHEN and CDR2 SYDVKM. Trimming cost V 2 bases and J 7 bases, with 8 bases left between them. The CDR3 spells CASSLNVAGYTF. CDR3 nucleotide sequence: TGTGCCAGCAGTTTAAACGTGGCTGGCTACACCTTC.

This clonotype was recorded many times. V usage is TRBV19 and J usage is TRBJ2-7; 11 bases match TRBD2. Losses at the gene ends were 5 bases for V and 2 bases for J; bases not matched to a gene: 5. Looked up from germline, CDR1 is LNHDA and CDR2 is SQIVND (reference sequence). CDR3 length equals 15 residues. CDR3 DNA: TGTGCCAGTAGTGAGGAACTAGCGGGAGCCTACGAGCAGTACTTC. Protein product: CASSEELAGAYEQYF. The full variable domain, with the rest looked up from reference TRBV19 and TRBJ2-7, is DGGITQSPKYLFRKEGQNVTLSCEQNLNHDAMYWYRQDPGQGLRLIYYSQIVNDFQKGDIAEGYSVSREKKESFPLTVTSAQKNPTAFYLCASSEELAGAYEQYFGPGTRLTVT.

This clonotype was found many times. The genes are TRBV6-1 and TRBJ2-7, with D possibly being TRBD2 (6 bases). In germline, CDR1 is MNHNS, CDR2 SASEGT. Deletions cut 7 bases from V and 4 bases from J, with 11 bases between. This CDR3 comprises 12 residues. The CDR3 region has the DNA TGTGCCAGCAAGGCGGGGCAGTACGAGCAGTACTTC. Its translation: CASKAGQYEQYF.

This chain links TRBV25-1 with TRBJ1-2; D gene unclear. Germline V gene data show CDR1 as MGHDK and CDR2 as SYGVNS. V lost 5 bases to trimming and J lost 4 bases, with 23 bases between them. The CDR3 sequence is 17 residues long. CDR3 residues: CASSFHTELGKTYGYTF. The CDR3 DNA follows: TGTGCCAGCAGTTTCCATACAGAACTGGGAAAGACCTATGGCTACACCTTC.

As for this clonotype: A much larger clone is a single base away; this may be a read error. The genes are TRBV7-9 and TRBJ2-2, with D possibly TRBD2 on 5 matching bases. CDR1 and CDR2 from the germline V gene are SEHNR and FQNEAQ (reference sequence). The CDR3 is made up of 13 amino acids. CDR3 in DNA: TGTGCCAGCAGCGTACCAGCTGTTGGGGAGCCGTTTTTT. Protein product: CASSVPAVGEPFF.

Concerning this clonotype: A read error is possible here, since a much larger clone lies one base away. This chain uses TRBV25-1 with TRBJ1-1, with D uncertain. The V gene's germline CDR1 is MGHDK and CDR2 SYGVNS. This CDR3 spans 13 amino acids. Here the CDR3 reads CANSEQSNTEAFF. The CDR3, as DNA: TGTGCCAACAGTGAGCAGTCGAACACTGAAGCTTTCTTT. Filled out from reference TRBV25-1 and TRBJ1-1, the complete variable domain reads EADIYQTPRYLVIGTGKKITLECSQTMGHDKMYWYQQDPGMELHLIHYSYGVNSTEKGDLSSESTVSRIRTEHFPLTLESARPSHTSQYLCANSEQSNTEAFFGQGTRLTVV.

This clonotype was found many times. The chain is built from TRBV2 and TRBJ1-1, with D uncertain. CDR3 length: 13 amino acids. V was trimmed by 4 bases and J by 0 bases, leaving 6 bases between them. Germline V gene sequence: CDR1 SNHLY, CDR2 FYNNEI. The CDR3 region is CASSVGLNTEAFF. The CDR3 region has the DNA TGTGCCAGCAGTGTAGGATTGAACACTGAAGCTTTCTTT. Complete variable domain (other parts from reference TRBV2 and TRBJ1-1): EPEVTQTPSHQVTQMGQEVILRCVPISNHLYFYWYRQILGQKVEFLVSFYNNEISEKSEIFDDQFSVERPDGSNFTLKIRSTKLEDSAMYFCASSVGLNTEAFFGQGTRLTVV.

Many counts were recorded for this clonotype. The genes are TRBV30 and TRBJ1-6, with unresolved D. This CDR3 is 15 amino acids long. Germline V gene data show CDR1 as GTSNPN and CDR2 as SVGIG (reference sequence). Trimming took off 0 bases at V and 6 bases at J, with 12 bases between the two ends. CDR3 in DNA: TGTGCCTGGAGTGTACAAAGTCGGAGTAATTCACCCCTCCACTTT. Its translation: CAWSVQSRSNSPLHF.

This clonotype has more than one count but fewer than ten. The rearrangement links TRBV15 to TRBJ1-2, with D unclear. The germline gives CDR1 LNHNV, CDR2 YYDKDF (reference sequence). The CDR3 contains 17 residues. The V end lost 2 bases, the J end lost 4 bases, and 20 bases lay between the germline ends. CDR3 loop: CATSRPTRCGKTYGYTF. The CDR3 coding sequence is TGTGCCACCAGCAGACCAACAAGGTGTGGAAAGACCTATGGCTACACCTTC.

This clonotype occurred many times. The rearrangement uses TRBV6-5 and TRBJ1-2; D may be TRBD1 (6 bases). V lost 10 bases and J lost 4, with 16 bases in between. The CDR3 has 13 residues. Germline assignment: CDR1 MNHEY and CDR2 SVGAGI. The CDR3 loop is CATKRGGFYGYTF. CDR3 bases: TGTGCCACCAAAAGGGGGGGGTTCTATGGCTACACCTTC.

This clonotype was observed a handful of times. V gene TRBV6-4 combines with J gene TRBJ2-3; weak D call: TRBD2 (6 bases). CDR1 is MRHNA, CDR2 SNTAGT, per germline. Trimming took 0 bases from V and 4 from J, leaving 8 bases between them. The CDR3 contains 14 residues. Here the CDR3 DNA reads TGTGCCAGCAGTGACTCGCGGGGCGCAGATACGCAGTATTTT. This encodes CASSDSRGADTQYF.

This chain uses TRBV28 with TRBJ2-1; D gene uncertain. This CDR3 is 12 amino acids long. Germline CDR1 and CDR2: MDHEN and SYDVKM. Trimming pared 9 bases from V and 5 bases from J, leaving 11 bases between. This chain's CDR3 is CASFRSDNEQFF. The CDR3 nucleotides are TGTGCCAGTTTCAGGTCCGACAATGAGCAGTTCTTC.

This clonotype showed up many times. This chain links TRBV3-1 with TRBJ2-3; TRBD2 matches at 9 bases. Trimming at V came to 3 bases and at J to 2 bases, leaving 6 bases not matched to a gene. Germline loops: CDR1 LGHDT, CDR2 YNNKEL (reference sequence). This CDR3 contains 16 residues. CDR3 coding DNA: TGTGCCAGCAGCCAGGACCTAGCGGGGATCACAGATACGCAGTATTTT. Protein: CASSQDLAGITDTQYF.

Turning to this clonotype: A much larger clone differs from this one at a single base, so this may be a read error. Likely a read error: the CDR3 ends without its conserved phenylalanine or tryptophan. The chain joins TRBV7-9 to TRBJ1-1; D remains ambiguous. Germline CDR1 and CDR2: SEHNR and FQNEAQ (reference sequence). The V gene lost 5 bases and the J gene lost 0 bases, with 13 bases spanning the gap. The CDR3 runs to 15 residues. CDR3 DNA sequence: TGTGCCAGCAGCGCAATAGGACGGATGAACACTGAAGCTTTCTCT. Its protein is CASSAIGRMNTEAFS.

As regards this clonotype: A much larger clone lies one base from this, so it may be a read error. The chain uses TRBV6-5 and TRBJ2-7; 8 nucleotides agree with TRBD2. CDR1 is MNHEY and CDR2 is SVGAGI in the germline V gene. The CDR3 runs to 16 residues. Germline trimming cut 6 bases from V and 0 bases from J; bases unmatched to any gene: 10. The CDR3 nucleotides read TGTGCCAGCAGGGCTATAGCGGGGAGGAGCTCCTACGAGCAGTACTTC. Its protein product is CASRAIAGRSSYEQYF.

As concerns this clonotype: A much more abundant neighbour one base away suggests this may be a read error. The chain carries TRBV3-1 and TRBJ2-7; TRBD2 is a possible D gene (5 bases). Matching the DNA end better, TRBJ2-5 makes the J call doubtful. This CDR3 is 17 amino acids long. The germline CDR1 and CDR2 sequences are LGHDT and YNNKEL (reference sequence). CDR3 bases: TGTGCCAACAGCTTCCTAGCTCCCATTTCTTTCTCTGAGACCCAGTACTTC. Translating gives CANSFLAPISFSETQYF.

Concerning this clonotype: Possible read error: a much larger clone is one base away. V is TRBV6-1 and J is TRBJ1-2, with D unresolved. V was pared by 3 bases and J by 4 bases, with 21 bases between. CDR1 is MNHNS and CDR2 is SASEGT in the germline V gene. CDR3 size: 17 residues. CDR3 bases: TGTGCCAGCAGTGAGGTGGCCTCTATGCGAAAGACCTATGGCTACACCTTC. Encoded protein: CASSEVASMRKTYGYTF.

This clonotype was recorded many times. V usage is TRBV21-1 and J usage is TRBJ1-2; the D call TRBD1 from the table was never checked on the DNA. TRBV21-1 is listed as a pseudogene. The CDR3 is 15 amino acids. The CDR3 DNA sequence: TGTGCCAGCAGCCCTCAAAGGGACAGGGCCTATGGCTACACCTTC. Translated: CASSPQRDRAYGYTF.